What follows is one T cell receptor beta chain and its context. Repertoires were generated with immunoSEQ multiplex PCR, while TCRdb's copy carries only in-frame clones and drops some. The profile shows about 350,000 clones, more than 75% of them singletons. Trimming took 8 bases from V and 4 from J, leaving 20 bases between them. Germline lookup yields CDR1 SQVTM and CDR2 ANQGSEA. This CDR3 comprises 15 residues. Each recovered donor of Cohort 3 presented with two negative PCRs, clearance, or symptom resolution. The data are from a study of blood T cell repertoires in COVID-19. Sequencing used PBMCs or T cells enriched from blood (not recorded which). This receptor was identified in a woman in her 30s who had recovered from COVID-19. The J gene is TRBJ1-4, the V gene TRBV29-1; unclear D gene. The CDR3 protein is CSTLGGTELNEKLFF. The CDR3 DNA follows: TGCAGCACCCTTGGAGGTACAGAACTTAATGAAAAACTGTTTTTT. Filled out from reference TRBV29-1 and TRBJ1-4, the complete variable domain reads SAVISQKPSRDICQRGTSLTIQCQVDSQVTMMFWYRQQPGQSLTLIATANQGSEATYESGFVIDKFPISRPNLTFSTLTVSNMSPEDSSIYLCSTLGGTELNEKLFFGSGTQLSVL.